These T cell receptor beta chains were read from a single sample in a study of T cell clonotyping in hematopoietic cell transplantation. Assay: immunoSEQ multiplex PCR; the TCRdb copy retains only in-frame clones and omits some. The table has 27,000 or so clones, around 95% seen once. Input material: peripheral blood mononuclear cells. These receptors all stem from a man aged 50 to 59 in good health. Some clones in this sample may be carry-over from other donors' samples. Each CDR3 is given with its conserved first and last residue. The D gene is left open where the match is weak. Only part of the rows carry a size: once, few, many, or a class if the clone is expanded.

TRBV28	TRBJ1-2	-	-	TGTGCCAGCAGTTTAGGGGACGGCGGCTATGGCTACACCTTC	CASSLGDGGYGYTF
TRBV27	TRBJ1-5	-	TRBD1	TGTGCCAGCAGACAAGGGACAGGGAACAATCAGCCCCAGCATTTT	CASRQGTGNNQPQHF
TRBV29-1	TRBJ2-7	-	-	TGCAGCGTCGGACACAACTACGAGCAGTACTTC	CSVGHNYEQYF
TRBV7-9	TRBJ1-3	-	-	TGTGCCAGCAGCCCCCCAGGTGGAAACACCATATATTTT	CASSPPGGNTIYF
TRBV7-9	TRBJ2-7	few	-	TGTGCCAGCAGCCTCGGATCCCCCTACGAGCAGTACTTC	CASSLGSPYEQYF
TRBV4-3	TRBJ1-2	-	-	TGCGCCAGCAGGGATTCGGTCAGAACGAACTATGGCTACACCTTC	CASRDSVRTNYGYTF
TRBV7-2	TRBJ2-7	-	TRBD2	TGTGCCAGCAGCTTAGTAAGGCTATCGGGAGGCCACGAGCAGTACTTC	CASSLVRLSGGHEQYF
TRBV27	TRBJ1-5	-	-	TGTGCCAGCAGTTTGTTTCACAGGGAGGACAGCAATCAGCCCCAGCATTTT	CASSLFHREDSNQPQHF
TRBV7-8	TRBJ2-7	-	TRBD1	TGTGCCAGCAGCCAAGCGCAGGGGCGACAGGGGGCAGGAAAACAGTACTTC	CASSQAQGRQGAGKQYF
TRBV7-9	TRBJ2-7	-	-	TGTGCCAGCAGCTTTACGAAAAAGGGCAGGGAGCAGTACTTC	CASSFTKKGREQYF
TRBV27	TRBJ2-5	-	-	TGTGCCAGCAGTTTAACGGGGGTCGAGACCCAGTACTTC	CASSLTGVETQYF
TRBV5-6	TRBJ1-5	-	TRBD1	TGTGCCAGCAGCTACAGGGGCGGCAATCAGCCCCAGCATTTT	CASSYRGGNQPQHF
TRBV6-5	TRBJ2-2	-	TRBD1	TGTGCCAGCAGTTGGGACAGGGACAACACCGGGGAGCTGTTTTTT	CASSWDRDNTGELFF
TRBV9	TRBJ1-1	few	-	TGTGCCAGCAGCGCCGTAGGTTCGGGGAACACTGAAGCTTTCTTT	CASSAVGSGNTEAFF
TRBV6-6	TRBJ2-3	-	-	TGTGCCAGCAGTTACGGACCGGGTTCAGATACGCAGTATTTT	CASSYGPGSDTQYF
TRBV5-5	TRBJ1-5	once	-	TGTGCCAGCAGCTTGGGCACAGATCAGCCCCAGCATTTT	CASSLGTDQPQHF
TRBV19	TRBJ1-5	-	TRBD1	TGTGCCAGTAGTCCGACAGGGCTCAATCAGCCCCAGCATTTT	CASSPTGLNQPQHF
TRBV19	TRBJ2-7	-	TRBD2	TGTGCCAGTAGTATTGGGCTAGCGGCCGGCGAGCAGTACTTC	CASSIGLAAGEQYF
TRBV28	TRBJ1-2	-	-	TGTGCCAGCAGTTCTCTCTCACAGAGTACGGGGTTC	CASSSLSQSTGF
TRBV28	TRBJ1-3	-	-	TGTGCCAGCACTCCGGACAGCTCTGGAAACACCATATATTTT	CASTPDSSGNTIYF
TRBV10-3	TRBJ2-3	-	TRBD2	TGTGCCATCAGCCTAAGCGGGGCTCTCACAGATACGCAGTATTTT	CAISLSGALTDTQYF
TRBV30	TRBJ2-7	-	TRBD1	TGTGCCAGTAGACAGGGGCTGGGGGAGCAGTACTTC	CASRQGLGEQYF
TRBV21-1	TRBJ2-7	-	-	TGTGCCAGCAGCAAAGTTAGGGTCAGGGTCTACGAGCAGTACTTC	CASSKVRVRVYEQYF
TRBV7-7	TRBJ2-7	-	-	TGTGCCAGCAGCTTATTACTTGGGCCAACTTACGAGCAGTACTTC	CASSLLLGPTYEQYF
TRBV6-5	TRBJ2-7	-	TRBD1	TGTGCCAGCAGTCCCCGGGACAGAGCCTACGAGCAGTACTTC	CASSPRDRAYEQYF
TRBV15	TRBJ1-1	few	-	TGTGCCACGAACCGTGGGGGGGATCACACTGAAGCTTTCTTT	CATNRGGDHTEAFF
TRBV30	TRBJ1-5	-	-	TGTGCCTGGAGTGCTCTGTTTAGCAATCAGCCCCAGCATTTT	CAWSALFSNQPQHF
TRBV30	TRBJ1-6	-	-	TGTGCCTGGAGAATCCGTTCACCCCTCCACTTT	CAWRIRSPLHF
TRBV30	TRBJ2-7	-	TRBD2	TGTGCCTGGAGTGTACTCGGGGGGGGGAGCTCCTACGAGCAGTACTTC	CAWSVLGGGSSYEQYF
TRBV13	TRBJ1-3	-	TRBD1	TGTGCCAGCAGCTCCGGGGACAGGGTGAGAGGAAACACCATATATTTT	CASSSGDRVRGNTIYF
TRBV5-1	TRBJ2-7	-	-	TGCGCCAGCAGCTTGCAGACAGGTACTATACGGGAGCAGTACTTC	CASSLQTGTIREQYF
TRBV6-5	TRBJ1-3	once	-	TGTGCCAGCAGTTACTCGAGGGTAGATACTGGAAACACCATATATTTT	CASSYSRVDTGNTIYF
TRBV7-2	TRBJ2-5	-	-	TGTGCCAGCAGCTTAGCGGGCACCCAAGAGACCCAGTACTTC	CASSLAGTQETQYF
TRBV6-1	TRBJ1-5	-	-	TGTGCCAGCAGTGAAGAAGTGAGGGCCGGCAATCAGCCCCAGCATTTT	CASSEEVRAGNQPQHF
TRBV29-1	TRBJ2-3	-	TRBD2	TGCAGCGTTGATAGCGGGGGAACAGATACGCAGTATTTT	CSVDSGGTDTQYF
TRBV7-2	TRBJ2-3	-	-	TGTGCCAGCAGCTACCGGGGGCCGACAGATACGCAGTATTTT	CASSYRGPTDTQYF
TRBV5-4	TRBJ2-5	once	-	TGTGCCAGCAGCTTGGGTACCGATCGGGAGACCCAGTACTTC	CASSLGTDRETQYF
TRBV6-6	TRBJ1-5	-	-	TGTGCCAGCAGTTACCCGCAGACAGGAGCCAATCAGCCCCAGCATTTT	CASSYPQTGANQPQHF
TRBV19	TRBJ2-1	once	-	TGTGCCAGTAGTATAGGGGACTCTAACAATGAGCAGTTCTTC	CASSIGDSNNEQFF
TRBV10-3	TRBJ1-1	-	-	TGTGCCATCAGTGAGTCCGGGGCAGGGCGAGGTGAAGCTTTCTTT	CAISESGAGRGEAFF
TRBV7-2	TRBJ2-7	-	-	TGTGCCAGCAGCTTAGCGAAGGGGGGGACCTACGAGCAGTACTTC	CASSLAKGGTYEQYF
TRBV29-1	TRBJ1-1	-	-	TGCAGCGCGGCGCAGGGGACGAACACTGAAGCTTTCTTT	CSAAQGTNTEAFF
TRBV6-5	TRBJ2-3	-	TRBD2	TGTGCCAGCACCTTGACTAGCGGCACAGATACGCAGTATTTT	CASTLTSGTDTQYF
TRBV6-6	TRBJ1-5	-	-	TGTGCCAGCAGTTTTACCGGAGGGGCCGATCAGCCCCAGCATTTT	CASSFTGGADQPQHF
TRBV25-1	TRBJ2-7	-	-	TGTGCCAGCAGGAAAGACCGCGAGCAGTACTTC	CASRKDREQYF
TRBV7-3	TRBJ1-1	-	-	TGTGCCAGCCGGGTCGGCACGAACACTGAAGCTTTCTTT	CASRVGTNTEAFF
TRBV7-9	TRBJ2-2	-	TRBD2	TGTGCCAGCAGCTTAGCGGGACTAAAGAACACCGGGGAGCTGTTTTTT	CASSLAGLKNTGELFF
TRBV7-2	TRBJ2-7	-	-	TGTGCCAGCAGCTTACGTCATTATGGGTCCTACGAGCAGTACTTC	CASSLRHYGSYEQYF